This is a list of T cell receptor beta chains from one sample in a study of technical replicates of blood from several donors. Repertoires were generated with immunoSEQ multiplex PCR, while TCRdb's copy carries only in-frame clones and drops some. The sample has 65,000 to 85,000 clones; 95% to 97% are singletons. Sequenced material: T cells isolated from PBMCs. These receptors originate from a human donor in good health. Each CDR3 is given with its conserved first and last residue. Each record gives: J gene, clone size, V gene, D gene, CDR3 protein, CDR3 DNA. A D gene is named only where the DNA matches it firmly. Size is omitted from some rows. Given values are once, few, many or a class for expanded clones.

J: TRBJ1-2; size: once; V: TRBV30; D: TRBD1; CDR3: CAWTGGYGYTF; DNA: TGTGCCTGGACAGGGGGGTATGGCTACACCTTC
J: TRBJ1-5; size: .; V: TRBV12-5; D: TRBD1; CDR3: CASGLVSGGRMQGNQPQHF; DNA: TGTGCTAGTGGTTTGGTATCAGGGGGACGGATGCAAGGGAATCAGCCCCAGCATTTT
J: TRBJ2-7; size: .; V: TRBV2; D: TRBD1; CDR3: CASSTQGYEQYF; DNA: TGTGCCAGCAGTACACAGGGGTACGAGCAGTACTTC
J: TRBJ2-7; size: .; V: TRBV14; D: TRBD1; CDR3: CASSQALGTGNYEQYF; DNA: TGTGCCAGCAGCCAAGCCCTAGGGACAGGGAACTACGAGCAGTACTTC
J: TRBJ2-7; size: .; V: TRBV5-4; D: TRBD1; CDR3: CASSPDKGAYEQYF; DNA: TGTGCCAGCAGCCCTGACAAGGGGGCTTACGAGCAGTACTTC
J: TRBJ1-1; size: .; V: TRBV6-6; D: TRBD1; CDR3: CASSYTGGRTDEAFF; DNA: TGTGCCAGCAGTTACACAGGGGGACGGACTGATGAAGCTTTCTTT
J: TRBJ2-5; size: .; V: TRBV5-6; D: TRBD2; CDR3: CASSLATSGEETQYF; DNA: TGTGCCAGCAGCTTGGCGACTAGCGGGGAGGAGACCCAGTACTTC
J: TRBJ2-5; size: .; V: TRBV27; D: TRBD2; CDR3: CASSPVAGGQETQYF; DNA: TGTGCCAGCAGCCCCGTGGCGGGGGGACAAGAGACCCAGTACTTC
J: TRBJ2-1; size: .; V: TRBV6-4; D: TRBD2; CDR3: CASSAYGGSSYNEQFF; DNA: TGTGCCAGCAGTGCGTACGGGGGGAGCTCCTACAATGAGCAGTTCTTC
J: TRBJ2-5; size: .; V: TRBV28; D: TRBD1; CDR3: CASSDRGLQETQYF; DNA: TGTGCCAGCAGTGACAGGGGTCTCCAAGAGACCCAGTACTTC
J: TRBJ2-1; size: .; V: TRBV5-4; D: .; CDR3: CASSLWVRRHNEQFF; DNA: TGTGCCAGCAGCTTGTGGGTTAGGAGGCACAATGAGCAGTTCTTC
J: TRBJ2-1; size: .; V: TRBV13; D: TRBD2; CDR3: CASSFQLAGLSVEQFF; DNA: TGTGCCAGCAGCTTCCAACTAGCGGGGTTATCAGTTGAGCAGTTCTTC
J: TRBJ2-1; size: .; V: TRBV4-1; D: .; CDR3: CASSQGESSNEQFF; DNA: TGCGCCAGCAGCCAAGGTGAGTCGTCCAATGAGCAGTTCTTC
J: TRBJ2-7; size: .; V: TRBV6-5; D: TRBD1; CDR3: CASSYSRQGTYEQYF; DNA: TGTGCCAGCAGTTACTCCAGACAGGGAACCTACGAGCAGTACTTC
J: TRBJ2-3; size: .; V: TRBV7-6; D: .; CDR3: CASSKGNTDTQYF; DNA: TGTGCCAGCAGTAAGGGGAACACAGATACGCAGTATTTT
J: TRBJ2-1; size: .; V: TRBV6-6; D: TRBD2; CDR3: CASSWTSGNNEQFF; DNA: TGTGCCAGCAGTTGGACTAGCGGGAACAATGAGCAGTTCTTC
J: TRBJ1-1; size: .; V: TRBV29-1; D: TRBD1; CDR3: CSVDLDRYTEAFF; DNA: TGCAGCGTCGACCTGGACAGGTACACTGAAGCTTTCTTT
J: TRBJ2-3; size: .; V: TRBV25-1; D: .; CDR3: CASSELGRGGTDTQYF; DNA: TGTGCCAGCAGTGAATTAGGCAGGGGGGGCACAGATACGCAGTATTTT
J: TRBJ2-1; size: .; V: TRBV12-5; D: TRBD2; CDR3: CASGITSGGASYNEQFF; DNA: TGTGCTAGTGGGATTACTAGCGGGGGGGCTTCCTACAATGAGCAGTTCTTC
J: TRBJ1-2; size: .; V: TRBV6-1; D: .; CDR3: CASSEGQFYGYTF; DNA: TGTGCCAGCAGTGAAGGCCAGTTCTATGGCTACACCTTC
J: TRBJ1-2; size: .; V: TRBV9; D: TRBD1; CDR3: CASSVGQGTYGYTF; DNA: TGTGCCAGCAGCGTAGGACAGGGGACCTATGGCTACACCTTC
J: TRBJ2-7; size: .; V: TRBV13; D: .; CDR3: CASSLAGQAAYEQYF; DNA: TGTGCCAGCAGCTTAGCGGGACAAGCGGCCTACGAGCAGTACTTC
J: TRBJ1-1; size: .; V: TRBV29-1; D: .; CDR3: CSVEMRMNTEAFF; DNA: TGCAGCGTTGAAATGAGGATGAACACTGAAGCTTTCTTT
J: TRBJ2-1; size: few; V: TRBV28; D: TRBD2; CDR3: CASGSLPSGKVEQFF; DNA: TGTGCCAGCGGTTCGCTGCCTAGCGGGAAGGTGGAGCAGTTCTTC
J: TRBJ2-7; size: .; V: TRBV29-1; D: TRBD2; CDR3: CSVQAGVVYEQYF; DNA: TGCAGCGTACAAGCGGGGGTGGTCTACGAGCAGTACTTC
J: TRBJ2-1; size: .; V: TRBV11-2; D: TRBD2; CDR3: CASSPLSGRAYEQFF; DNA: TGTGCCAGCAGCCCGCTTAGCGGGAGGGCCTATGAGCAGTTCTTC
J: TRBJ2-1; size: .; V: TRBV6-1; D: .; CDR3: CASQVRVLPRNEQFF; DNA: TGTGCCAGCCAAGTGAGAGTATTACCCCGGAATGAGCAGTTCTTC
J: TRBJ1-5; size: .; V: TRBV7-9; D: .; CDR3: CASSSRADQPQHF; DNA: TGTGCCAGCAGCTCCCGTGCGGATCAGCCCCAGCATTTT
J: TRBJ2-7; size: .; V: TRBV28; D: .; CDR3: CASSLNPVPNEQYF; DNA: TGTGCCAGCAGTTTAAACCCAGTTCCCAACGAGCAGTACTTC
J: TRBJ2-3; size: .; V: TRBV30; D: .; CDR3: CAWSVNRDTQYF; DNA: TGTGCCTGGAGTGTAAACAGGGATACGCAGTATTTT
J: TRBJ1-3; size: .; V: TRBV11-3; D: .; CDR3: CASSSWEGSGNTIYF; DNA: TGTGCCAGCAGCTCATGGGAGGGCTCTGGAAACACCATATATTTT
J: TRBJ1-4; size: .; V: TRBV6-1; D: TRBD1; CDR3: CASSGSGTGYEKLFF; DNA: TGTGCCAGCAGTGGTTCCGGGACAGGGTATGAAAAACTGTTTTTT
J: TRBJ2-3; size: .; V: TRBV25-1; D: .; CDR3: CASSEPLGLRTDTQYF; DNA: TGTGCCAGCAGTGAACCCCTTGGACTTCGCACAGATACGCAGTATTTT
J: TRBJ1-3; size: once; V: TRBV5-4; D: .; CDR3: CASKDITGNTIYF; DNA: TGTGCCAGCAAGGACATTACTGGAAACACCATATATTTT
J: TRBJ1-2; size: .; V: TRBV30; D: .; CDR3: CAWKGPGVGYTF; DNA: TGTGCCTGGAAAGGGCCAGGGGTTGGCTACACCTTC
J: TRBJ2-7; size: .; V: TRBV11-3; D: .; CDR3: CASSLAPRAGVGEQYF; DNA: TGTGCCAGCAGCTTAGCCCCCCGGGCAGGGGTCGGCGAGCAGTACTTC
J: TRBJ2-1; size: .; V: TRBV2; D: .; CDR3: CASRPHAPGVNEQFF; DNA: TGTGCCAGCAGGCCCCATGCCCCAGGGGTAAATGAGCAGTTCTTC
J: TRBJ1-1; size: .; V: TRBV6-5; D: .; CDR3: CASIAQPSGTEAFF; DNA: TGTGCCAGCATTGCACAGCCCTCGGGGACTGAAGCTTTCTTT
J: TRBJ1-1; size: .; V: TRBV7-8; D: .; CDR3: CASSLPGGESTRVTEAFF; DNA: TGTGCCAGCAGCTTACCGGGGGGTGAGTCGACGAGGGTCACTGAAGCTTTCTTT
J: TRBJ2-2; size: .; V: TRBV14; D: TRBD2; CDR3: CASSQAGGSRCGELFF; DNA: TGTGCCAGCAGCCAAGCGGGCGGGAGTAGGTGCGGGGAGCTGTTTTTT
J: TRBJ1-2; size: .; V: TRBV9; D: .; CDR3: CASSPRVLTYGYTF; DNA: TGTGCCAGCAGCCCCCGGGTCCTCACCTATGGCTACACCTTC
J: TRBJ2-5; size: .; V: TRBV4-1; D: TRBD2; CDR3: CASTVTGLAGVKETQYF; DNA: TGCGCCAGCACCGTGACGGGACTAGCGGGAGTAAAAGAGACCCAGTACTTC
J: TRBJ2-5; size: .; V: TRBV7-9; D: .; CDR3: CASSQGGRAVETQYF; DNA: TGTGCCAGCAGCCAGGGGGGCAGGGCGGTAGAGACCCAGTACTTC
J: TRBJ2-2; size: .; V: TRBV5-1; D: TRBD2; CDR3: CASSSRNRAGGLNTGELFF; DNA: TGCGCCAGCAGCTCCCGGAATCGAGCGGGGGGACTGAACACCGGGGAGCTGTTTTTT
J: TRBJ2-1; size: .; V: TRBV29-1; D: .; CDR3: CSVEGGAGTASYNEQFF; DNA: TGCAGCGTTGAAGGGGGGGCCGGGACAGCATCCTACAATGAGCAGTTCTTC
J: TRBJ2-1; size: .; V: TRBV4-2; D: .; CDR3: CASSQEMVAPEQFF; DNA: TGTGCCAGCAGCCAAGAGATGGTAGCGCCCGAGCAGTTCTTC
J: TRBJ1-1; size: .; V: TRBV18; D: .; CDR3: CASSGVRTEAFF; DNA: TGTGCCAGCTCCGGGGTGAGGACTGAAGCTTTCTTT
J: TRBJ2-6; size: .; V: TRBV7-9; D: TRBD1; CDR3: CASSRRDRAGANVLTF; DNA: TGTGCCAGCAGCCGTCGGGACAGGGCTGGGGCCAACGTCCTGACTTTC
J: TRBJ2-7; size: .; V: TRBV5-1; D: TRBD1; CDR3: CASGQGTALSYEQYF; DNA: TGCGCCAGCGGACAAGGGACAGCCCTCTCCTACGAGCAGTACTTC
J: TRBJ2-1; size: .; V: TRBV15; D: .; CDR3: CATSREMADKAYNEQFF; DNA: TGTGCCACCAGCAGAGAAATGGCGGATAAGGCCTACAATGAGCAGTTCTTC
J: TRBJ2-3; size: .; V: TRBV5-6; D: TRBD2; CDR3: CASSSGTSGGVSTDTQYF; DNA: TGTGCCAGCAGTTCCGGGACTAGCGGGGGGGTTAGCACAGATACGCAGTATTTT
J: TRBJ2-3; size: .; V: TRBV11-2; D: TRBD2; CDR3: CASSLTVSGGAEGTDTQYF; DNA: TGTGCCAGCAGCTTAACCGTTAGCGGGGGGGCTGAGGGCACAGATACGCAGTATTTT
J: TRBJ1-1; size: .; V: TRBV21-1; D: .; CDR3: CASSARGTGGSEAFF; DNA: TGTGCCAGCAGCGCCCGGGGGACAGGGGGCTCTGAAGCTTTCTTT
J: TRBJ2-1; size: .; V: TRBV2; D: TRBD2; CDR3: CASGPGLAGGEQFF; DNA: TGTGCCAGCGGTCCCGGACTAGCGGGGGGCGAGCAGTTCTTC
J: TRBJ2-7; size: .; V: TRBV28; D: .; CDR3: CASSLPGQFSYEQYF; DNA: TGTGCCAGCAGCCTTCCCGGACAGTTCTCCTACGAGCAGTACTTC